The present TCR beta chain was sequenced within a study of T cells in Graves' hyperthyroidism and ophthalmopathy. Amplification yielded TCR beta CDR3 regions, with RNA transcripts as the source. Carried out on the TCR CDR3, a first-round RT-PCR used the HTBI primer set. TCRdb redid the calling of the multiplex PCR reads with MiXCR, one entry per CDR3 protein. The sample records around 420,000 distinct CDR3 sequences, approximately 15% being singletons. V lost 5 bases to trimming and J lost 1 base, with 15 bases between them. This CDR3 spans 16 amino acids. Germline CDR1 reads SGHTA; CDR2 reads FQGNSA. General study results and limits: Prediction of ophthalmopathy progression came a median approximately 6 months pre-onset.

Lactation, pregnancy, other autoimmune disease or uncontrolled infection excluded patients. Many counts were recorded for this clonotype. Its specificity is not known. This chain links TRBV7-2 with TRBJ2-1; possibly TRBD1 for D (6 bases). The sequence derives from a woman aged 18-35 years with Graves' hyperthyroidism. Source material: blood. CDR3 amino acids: CASSPIQQGSYNEQFF. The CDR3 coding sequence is TGTGCCAGCAGCCCAATCCAACAGGGTTCCTACAATGAGCAGTTCTTC.